One and the same sample provided the 29 T cell receptor beta chains below, sequenced in a study of T cell responses to AZD1222 COVID-19 vaccine. TCRdb keeps only in-frame clones here, not all; method: immunoSEQ multiplex PCR. The sample consists of about 67,000 clones, 80% to 90% of them appearing once. The sequencing used peripheral blood, collected on day 0 of AZD1222 vaccination. These receptors originate from an adult in good health.

The CDR3 DNA is TGTGCCAGCAGCGCTAGCGGTACGAGCACAGATACGCAGTATTTT. Translating it yields CASSASGTSTDTQYF. The V gene is TRBV9, the J gene TRBJ2-3; 7 nucleotides align to TRBD2. This CDR3 spans 15 amino acids. J lost 0 bases, V lost 3 bases, and 4 bases had no gene match. Looked up from germline, CDR1 is SGDLS and CDR2 is YYNGEE.

The genes are TRBV28 and TRBJ1-4, with D possibly TRBD1 on 6 matching bases. The CDR3 extends over 14 amino acids. V lost 6 bases to trimming and J lost 5 bases, with 13 bases between them. Germline-derived CDR1 and CDR2 are MDHEN and SYDVKM. CDR3 sequence reads: CASRGGFSNEKLFF. The CDR3 nucleotides read TGTGCCAGCAGGGGGGGCTTTTCGAATGAAAAACTGTTTTTT.

This chain uses TRBV7-3 with TRBJ2-5; tentatively, D is TRBD2 (6 bases). V was shortened by 5 bases and J by 5 bases, with 18 bases between the two germline ends. CDR3 length: 15 amino acids. Germline values: CDR1 SGHTA, CDR2 FQGTGA. CDR3 sequence (DNA): TGTGCCAGCAGCGGACGGCCGGGAGCGAGGGAGACCCAGTACTTC. Its translation is CASSGRPGARETQYF.

The chain is built from TRBV21-1 and TRBJ2-1; TRBD2, the table's D call, lacks a check against the DNA. TRBV21-1 is noted as a pseudogene. The CDR3 consists of 20 residues. The CDR3 bases are TGTGCCAGCAGCAAAGCGGAGGGGCAGGTACCCCGGAGCTCCTACAATGAGCAGTTCTTC. This sequence encodes CASSKAEGQVPRSSYNEQFF.

This sequence joins TRBV7-6 and TRBJ2-2; D could derive from TRBD1 or TRBD2 (6 bases each). Germline CDR1 and CDR2: SGHVS and FNYEAQ. The V and J ends lost 1 base and 4 bases respectively, with 10 bases between them. This CDR3 region has 15 residues. CDR3 loop: CASSLVQGGTGELFF. The CDR3 bases are TGTGCCAGCAGCTTAGTACAGGGAGGCACCGGGGAGCTGTTTTTT. The full variable domain, completed using reference TRBV7-6 and TRBJ2-2, is GAGVSQSPRYKVTKRGQDVALRCDPISGHVSLYWYRQALGQGPEFLTYFNYEAQQDKSGLPNDRFSAERPEGSISTLTIQRTEQRDSAMYRCASSLVQGGTGELFFGEGSRLTVL.

This chain joins TRBV3-1 (or the pseudogene TRBV3-2) and TRBJ1-2; D is unclear. This CDR3 is 16 amino acids long. Germline V gene lookup returns CDR1 LGHDT and CDR2 YNNKEL (reference sequence). V lost 0 bases to trimming and J lost 3 bases, with 14 bases between them. Written as DNA, the CDR3 is TGTGCCAGCAGCCAAGATCCCCGGGTTTCGGACTATGGCTACACCTTC. Its translation is CASSQDPRVSDYGYTF.

The genes are TRBV9 and TRBJ1-2, with D uncertain. CDR1 is SGDLS and CDR2 is YYNGEE in the germline V gene. CDR3 length: 15 amino acids. Trimming cost V 2 bases and J 8 bases, with 19 bases left between them. CDR3 nucleotides: TGTGCCAGCAGCGTGCTTGACAACAGCCCCGGAGGCTACACCTTC. Protein sequence: CASSVLDNSPGGYTF.

This chain uses TRBV4-3 with TRBJ1-5, with 7 bases aligning to TRBD1. The ends lost 1 base at V and 9 bases at J; junction bases unmatched: 21. Germline V gene data show CDR1 as LGHNA and CDR2 as YSLEER. The CDR3 length is 19 residues. The CDR3 nucleotides read TGCGCCAGCAGCCAAGTATTGGGGAAGGGGGCAATTCCTCCTCGGCCCCAGCATTTT. Its protein product is CASSQVLGKGAIPPRPQHF.

DNA for the CDR3: TGTGCCACCAGTGACCCCTTACGGGGCCCGGGGACAGATACGCAGTATTTT. This sequence encodes CATSDPLRGPGTDTQYF. The genes are TRBV24-1 and TRBJ2-3, with D possibly being TRBD1 or TRBD2 (5 bases each). This CDR3 contains 17 residues. Germline lookup yields CDR1 KGHDR and CDR2 SFDVKD. Trimming shortened V by 4 bases and J by 3 bases, and 19 bases separated the two germline ends.

V is TRBV7-6 and J is TRBJ2-7; D not certain. Trimming shortened V by 3 bases and J by 4 bases, and 7 bases separated the two germline ends. The CDR3 extends over 12 amino acids. CDR1 SGHVS and CDR2 FNYEAQ come from the germline V gene. In DNA, the CDR3 is TGTGCCAGCAGCTTGGGTGCTTACGAGCAGTACTTC. This translates into CASSLGAYEQYF.

The chain couples TRBV28 to TRBJ1-4; 9 bases are a match to TRBD1. V shed 9 bases and J 3 bases; nucleotides not matched to a gene: 11. CDR1 and CDR2 (germline): MDHEN, SYDVKM. This CDR3 is 16 amino acids long. Here the CDR3 DNA reads TGTGCCAGTCAGGACAGGGGAGATCCACCTAATGAAAAACTGTTTTTT. It translates to CASQDRGDPPNEKLFF.

J is TRBJ1-1 and V is TRBV5-6, with 7 bases aligning to TRBD1. V lost 4 bases, J lost 8 bases, and 5 bases stayed unmatched. The CDR3 covers 12 residues. The germline CDR1 and CDR2 sequences are SGHDT and YYEEEE. In DNA form, the CDR3 reads TGTGCCAGCAGCCTACGGGACAGCGAAGCTTTCTTT. It codes for CASSLRDSEAFF. Full variable domain (outside the CDR3, taken from reference TRBV5-6 and TRBJ1-1): DAGVTQSPTHLIKTRGQQVTLRCSPKSGHDTVSWYQQALGQGPQFIFQYYEEEERQRGNFPDRFSGHQFPNYSSELNVNALLLGDSALYLCASSLRDSEAFFGQGTRLTVV.

This chain joins TRBV5-8 and TRBJ2-2; D tentatively fits TRBD1 or TRBD2 (5 bases each). V lost 3 bases, J lost 5 bases, and 14 bases lay in between. CDR1 is SGHTS, CDR2 YDEGEE, per germline. The CDR3 is 15 amino acids. CDR3 protein: CASSSGHSGTGELFF. Here the CDR3 DNA reads TGTGCCAGCAGCTCAGGACACTCGGGGACCGGGGAGCTGTTTTTT. Complete variable domain (other parts from reference TRBV5-8 and TRBJ2-2): EAGVTQSPTHLIKTRGQQATLRCSPISGHTSVYWYQQALGLGLQFLLWYDEGEERNRGNFPPRFSGRQFPNYSSELNVNALELEDSALYLCASSSGHSGTGELFFGEGSRLTVL.

This rearrangement joins TRBV6-6 to TRBJ2-3; D is possibly TRBD1 (6 bases). CDR3 length equals 13 residues. V was clipped by 5 bases and J by 4 bases, with 10 bases between them. Germline values: CDR1 MNHNY, CDR2 SVGAGI (reference sequence). CDR3 nucleotides: TGTGCCAGCAGTCGGGACAACGCAGATACGCAGTATTTT. Translation: CASSRDNADTQYF.

The V gene is TRBV2, the J gene TRBJ1-4; D may be TRBD1 (5 bases). This CDR3 has 19 residues. Trimming pared 2 bases from V and 4 bases from J, leaving 23 bases between. Germline V CDR1 and CDR2: SNHLY, FYNNEI. The CDR3 DNA reads as TGTGCCAGCAGTGAATATTCCCCTAGGTCTGGGGGAGGTAATGAAAAACTGTTTTTT. Encoded protein: CASSEYSPRSGGGNEKLFF. The full variable domain, rest sourced from reference TRBV2 and TRBJ1-4, is EPEVTQTPSHQVTQMGQEVILRCVPISNHLYFYWYRQILGQKVEFLVSFYNNEISEKSEIFDDQFSVERPDGSNFTLKIRSTKLEDSAMYFCASSEYSPRSGGGNEKLFFGSGTQLSVL.

The chain carries TRBV6-1 and TRBJ2-1; 7 bases align to TRBD1. Germline V gives CDR1 MNHNS, CDR2 SASEGT. CDR3 size: 12 residues. V was pared by 3 bases and J by 9 bases, with 2 bases of the junction left unmatched. CDR3 sequence reads: CASSDRQGEQFF. DNA for the CDR3: TGTGCCAGCAGTGACAGACAGGGTGAGCAGTTCTTC.

V and J are TRBV10-3 and TRBJ2-3; D call uncertain. The CDR3 is 12 residues long. V dropped 5 bases and J dropped 2 bases, with 5 bases sitting between them. CDR1 ENHRY and CDR2 SYGVKD come from the germline V gene. The CDR3 DNA is TGTGCCATCAGTCCTAACACAGATACGCAGTATTTT. Its protein product is CAISPNTDTQYF.

CDR3 sequence reads: CASSYKNSNQPQHF. CDR3 coding DNA: TGTGCCAGCAGTTATAAAAATAGCAATCAGCCCCAGCATTTT. The chain joins TRBV6-6 to TRBJ1-5; D unresolved. This CDR3 is built from 14 residues. CDR1 and CDR2 (germline): MNHNY, SVGAGI (reference sequence). V lost 3 bases to trimming and J lost 0 bases, with 6 bases between them.

J is TRBJ1-6 and V is TRBV18; 7 positions match TRBD1. This CDR3 has 14 residues. Germline lookup yields CDR1 KGHSH and CDR2 LQKENI. With V trimmed by 9 bases and J by 7 bases, 9 bases remained unmatched. The CDR3 coding sequence is TGTGCCAGTCGCGGGACAGTGAACAATTCACCCCTCCACTTT. The encoded protein is CASRGTVNNSPLHF.

The chain recombines TRBV6-2 or TRBV6-3 with TRBJ1-1, with 10 nucleotides matching TRBD1. The CDR3 spans 17 residues. Trimming at V came to 6 bases and at J to 0 bases, leaving 10 bases not matched to a gene. Germline V CDR1 and CDR2: MNHEY, SVGEGT. DNA of the CDR3: TGTGCCAGCAGCCGCTCCGGGACAGGGGCTATGAACACTGAAGCTTTCTTT. Its protein is CASSRSGTGAMNTEAFF.

This chain links TRBV9 with TRBJ2-3; no clear D. Trimming took off 3 bases at V and 1 base at J, with 21 bases between the two ends. The CDR3 has 18 amino acids. CDR1 is SGDLS and CDR2 is YYNGEE in the germline V gene. The CDR3 spells CASSARGVELVRTDTQYF. The CDR3 DNA follows: TGTGCCAGCAGCGCAAGAGGAGTGGAACTCGTCCGCACAGATACGCAGTATTTT.

CDR3: CASSYGRASSGNTIYF. The CDR3 bases are TGTGCCAGCAGTTACGGTCGAGCGAGCTCTGGAAACACCATATATTTT. J is TRBJ1-3 and V is TRBV6-2 or TRBV6-3; D is ambiguous. The germline V and J ends were trimmed by 2 bases and 0 bases, with 11 bases remaining between them. This CDR3 spans 16 amino acids. Germline values: CDR1 MNHEY, CDR2 SVGEGT.

The rearrangement links TRBV27 to TRBJ1-5; a weak D match, TRBD1 (5 bases). Trimming left V 7 bases short and J 2 bases short, with 9 bases between. The length of the CDR3 is 13 residues. Germline V lookup: CDR1 MNHEY, CDR2 SMNVEV (reference sequence). The CDR3 nucleotides read TGTGCCAGCAAGGGGCAGGGCAATCAGCCCCAGCATTTT. Encoded protein: CASKGQGNQPQHF.

J is TRBJ2-7 and V is TRBV4-2; perhaps TRBD2 as D (6 bases). This CDR3 is built from 15 residues. Trimming removed 2 bases from V and 4 bases from J, with 15 bases in between. Per the germline V gene, CDR1 is LGHNA and CDR2 is YNFKEQ. This chain's CDR3 is CASSQLATARYEQYF. The CDR3 nucleotides read TGTGCCAGCAGCCAACTAGCGACAGCACGGTACGAGCAGTACTTC.

V usage is TRBV5-8 and J usage is TRBJ1-4; D unresolved. The germline V and J ends were trimmed by 6 bases and 11 bases, with 14 bases remaining between them. The length of the CDR3 is 12 residues. Germline assignment: CDR1 SGHTS and CDR2 YDEGEE. The CDR3 region is CASTPGPGKLFF. The CDR3 nucleotides read TGTGCCAGCACTCCAGGCCCCGGGAAACTGTTTTTT. Using reference TRBV5-8 and TRBJ1-4 for the parts outside the CDR3, the full variable domain is EAGVTQSPTHLIKTRGQQATLRCSPISGHTSVYWYQQALGLGLQFLLWYDEGEERNRGNFPPRFSGRQFPNYSSELNVNALELEDSALYLCASTPGPGKLFFGSGTQLSVL.

The genes are TRBV15 and TRBJ2-2; 9 nucleotides agree with TRBD1. The germline CDR1 and CDR2 sequences are LNHNV and YYDKDF (reference sequence). The J segment lost 7 bases and the V segment lost 2 bases, leaving 17 bases of the junction unmatched. CDR3 length equals 19 residues. CDR3 protein: CATSRPRKVPGQGIGELFF. CDR3 DNA sequence: TGTGCCACCAGCAGACCGAGGAAAGTCCCGGGACAGGGTATCGGGGAGCTGTTTTTT.

The chain recombines TRBV28 with TRBJ1-5; D call uncertain. V was pared by 6 bases and J by 8 bases, with 11 bases between. From germline, CDR1 is MDHEN and CDR2 SYDVKM. The CDR3 contains 12 residues. Here the CDR3 DNA reads TGTGCCAGCAGACCTCGAAGGGAGCCCCAGCATTTT. The encoded protein is CASRPRREPQHF.

CDR3 nucleotides: TGTGCCAGCAGCCACACGGGACAGGTTGCCTACGAGCAGTACTTC. This translates into CASSHTGQVAYEQYF. The chain is built from TRBV7-2 and TRBJ2-7; the match to TRBD1 covers 8 bases. J was trimmed by 2 bases and V by 5 bases; bases with no gene match: 8. The germline V gene has CDR1 SGHTA and CDR2 FQGNSA. This CDR3 has 15 residues. The entire variable domain, with the rest obtained from reference TRBV7-2 and TRBJ2-7, is as follows: GAGVSQSPSNKVTEKGKDVELRCDPISGHTALYWYRQSLGQGLEFLIYFQGNSAPDKSGLPSDRFSAERTGGSVSTLTIQRTQQEDSAVYLCASSHTGQVAYEQYFGPGTRLTVT.

This clone occurred once. This chain connects TRBV4-2 to TRBJ1-6; 9 positions match TRBD1. Germline lookup yields CDR1 LGHNA and CDR2 YNFKEQ. The V gene end was trimmed by 2 bases and the J gene end by 9 bases; junction bases not matched to a gene: 5. This CDR3 is 15 amino acids long. The DNA for the CDR3 is TGTGCCAGCAGCCAAACGACAGGGGGAGGTTCACCCCTCCACTTT. Protein product: CASSQTTGGGSPLHF.